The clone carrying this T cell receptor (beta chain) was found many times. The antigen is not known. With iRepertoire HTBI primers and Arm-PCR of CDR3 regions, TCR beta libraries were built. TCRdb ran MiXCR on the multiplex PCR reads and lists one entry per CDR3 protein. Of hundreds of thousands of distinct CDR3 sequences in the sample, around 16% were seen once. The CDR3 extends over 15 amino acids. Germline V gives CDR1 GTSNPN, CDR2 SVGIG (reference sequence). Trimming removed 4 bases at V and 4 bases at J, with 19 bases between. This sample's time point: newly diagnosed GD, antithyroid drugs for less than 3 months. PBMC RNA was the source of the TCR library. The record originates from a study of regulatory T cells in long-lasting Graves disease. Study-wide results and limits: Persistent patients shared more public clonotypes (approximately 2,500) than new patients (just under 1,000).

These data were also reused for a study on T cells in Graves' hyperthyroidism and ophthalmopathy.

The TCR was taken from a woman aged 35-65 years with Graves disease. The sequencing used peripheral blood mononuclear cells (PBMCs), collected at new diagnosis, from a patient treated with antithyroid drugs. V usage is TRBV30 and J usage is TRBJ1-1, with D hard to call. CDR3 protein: CAWKVYSLGATEAFF. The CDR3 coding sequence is TGTGCCTGGAAGGTTTACAGTTTAGGAGCCACTGAAGCTTTCTTT.